This T cell receptor (beta chain) was observed in a study of low-dose radiotherapy and immunotherapy resistance in tumors. This clonotype was seen many times. Described time point: before trial treatment. Eligibility criteria specified advanced solid malignancies devoid of tumor-infiltrating lymphocytes. The CDR3 is 13 amino acids. Germline CDR1 is SGDLS and CDR2 is YYNGEE. The trim removed 4 bases at V and 4 bases at J, leaving 2 bases unmatched. For amplifying TCRs, the PCR ran for approximately 18 cycles with Phusion, which was used together with a constant-region primer and the adapter on the V primers. TCRdb re-called the reads with MiXCR, one entry per CDR3 protein. The table includes tens of thousands of distinct CDR3 sequences, 10% to 15% detected once.

This chain joins TRBV9 and TRBJ2-7, with 10 bases matching TRBD1. The sequence derives from a female donor with ovarian cancer. The sequenced sample was PBMCs, obtained before treatment. CDR3 residues: CASSPGQGYEQYF. As DNA, the CDR3 is TGTGCCAGCAGCCCGGGACAGGGGTACGAGCAGTACTTC.